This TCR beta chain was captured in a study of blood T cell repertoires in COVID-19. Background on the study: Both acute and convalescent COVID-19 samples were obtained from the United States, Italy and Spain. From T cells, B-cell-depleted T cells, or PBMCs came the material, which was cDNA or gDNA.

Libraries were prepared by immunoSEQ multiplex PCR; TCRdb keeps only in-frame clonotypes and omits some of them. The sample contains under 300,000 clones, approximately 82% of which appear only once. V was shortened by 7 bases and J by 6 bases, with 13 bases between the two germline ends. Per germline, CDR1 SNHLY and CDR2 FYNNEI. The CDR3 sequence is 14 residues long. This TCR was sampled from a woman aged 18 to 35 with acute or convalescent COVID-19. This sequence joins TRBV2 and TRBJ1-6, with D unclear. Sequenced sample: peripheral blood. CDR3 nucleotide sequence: TGTGCCAGCACCATTCATACAAGTAATTCACCCCTCCACTTT. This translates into CASTIHTSNSPLHF. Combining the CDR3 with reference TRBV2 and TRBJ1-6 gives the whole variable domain EPEVTQTPSHQVTQMGQEVILRCVPISNHLYFYWYRQILGQKVEFLVSFYNNEISEKSEIFDDQFSVERPDGSNFTLKIRSTKLEDSAMYFCASTIHTSNSPLHFGNGTRLTVT.